The subject of this entry is one T cell receptor (beta chain). It has no known antigen specificity. Per-base qualities were not stored, and no clone one base away is much larger. TCRbeta CDR3 regions were amplified from genomic DNA by means of the immunoSEQ Assay, a bias-controlled multiplex PCR. Per the original workflow: The number of nucleated cells in each sample was estimated from the amplification of reference gene primers within the assay. Sequence reads were collapsed and filtered to measure the absolute abundance of every unique TCRbeta CDR3 rearrangement. For each sample, productive Simpson clonality was calculated as the square root of Simpson's diversity index across productive rearrangements. The source is immuneACCESS, and TCRdb retained only in-frame sequences with V and J called. Part of the clones is not carried over; for the studies checked, unresolved V genes explain less than half of this, and the remainder is unexplained. V and J calls and clone size follow that table, whereas D and trimming were derived from the DNA. In this sample the table shows just over 650,000 clones, 70% to 90% of which occur a single time. The ten most abundant clones make up roughly 0.26% of the sample.

Collaborating institutions collected whole blood in K2EDTA tubes following their own protocols. Collaborator samples were shipped for TCRbeta analysis as frozen whole blood, isolated PBMCs, or DNA extracted from either sample type. V and J lose 3 bases and 7 bases, and a span of 10 bases separates them. CDR1 is given as MNHEY and CDR2 as SMNVEV, both from the germline V gene (reference sequence). Counted from cysteine to phenylalanine, this CDR3 has 14 amino acids. Only the CDR3 region is kept as DNA, spanning 42 bases read in frame from base 1. The record originates from a study of blood T cell repertoires in COVID-19 (dated by TCRdb to 2018 to 2021). Regarding the study in general: The collaborator samples originated in the United States, Italy and Spain and spanned the acute and convalescent phases of COVID-19. Sample metadata almost always included a de-identified subject ID, COVID-19 status, age in years and sex. Where available, HLA class I and class II types were obtained from metadata supplied by the sample provider rather than from assay-based typing. The material from the prospective study consisted of cDNA or gDNA derived from T cells, B-cell-depleted T cells, or PBMCs. Samples were obtained from the ongoing ImmuneRACE study (first 160 participants) and from 1,200 or so subjects provided by 6 global collaborators. The dataset comprised deeply sampled blood TCRbeta repertoires from subjects exposed to, actively infected with, or recovered from COVID-19. The repertoires were released in a freely available public database intended as a resource for research on the immune response to SARS-CoV-2.

Summary of the overall study and its limitations: Clinical and demographic metadata were provided uncurated, with the amount varying by source and participant.

The sequencing sample was made of peripheral blood. The V gene is TRBV27 and the J gene is TRBJ1-6; the D region possibly corresponds to TRBD1 (5 bases align). The receptor comes from a woman younger than 30 with acute or convalescent COVID-19. The DNA sequence is given as TGTGCCAGCAGTTTGGGGCAGCCCAATTCACCCCTCCACTTT. This gives the protein CASSLGQPNSPLHF.